This T cell receptor (beta chain) is from a study of OX40 agonist ivuxolimab in advanced cancers. Turning to this clone: What it binds is unknown.

V shed 5 bases, J shed 6 bases, and the junction held 5 bases outside the gene matches. Germline V gene sequence: CDR1 SGHVS, CDR2 FQNEAQ. The CDR3 loop spans 14 amino acids. Blood was sampled at baseline, cycle 4 day 1, and cycle 7 day 1. Profiled with immunoSEQ multiplex PCR; TCRdb holds only in-frame clones, not every one. In the table there are some 50,000 clones, over 70% of which are singletons. Notes on the study in general: More expanded clones were found, on average, in CD8+ than in CD4+ T cells. Circulating CD4+ and CD8+ T cells showed clonal expansion by week 6 at 0.1 to 3.0 mg/kg. Low normalized clonal expansion also occurred in some nonresponding patients.

The clonotype was recovered from an adult with an advanced solid tumor such as melanoma, head and neck, liver or kidney cancer. This chain links TRBV7-8 with TRBJ2-7, with 12 bases that match TRBD1. The sample here was CD4+ or CD8+ T cells sorted from blood, taken in a trial of the OX40 agonist ivuxolimab. Here the CDR3 reads CASSVRDRGLEQYF. Here the CDR3 DNA reads TGTGCCAGCAGCGTCCGGGACAGGGGGCTCGAGCAGTACTTC.